Listed below are T cell receptor beta chains from one sample, sequenced in a study of beta chain features in type 1 diabetes. Using immunoSEQ multiplex PCR, the repertoire was profiled, and TCRdb retains in-frame clones only, with some absent. The sample has some 270,000 clones, 9.5% to 13% seen once. The sequencing sample was made of naive CD4+ T cells from blood. Receptors were obtained from a man aged 25-45 years with type 1 diabetes. CDR3s include the opening cysteine and the closing phenylalanine or tryptophan. Each record gives: D gene, V gene, J gene, CDR3 protein. The D gene is left open where the match is weak.

>TRBD2|TRBV28|TRBJ2-2
CASSFRLAGGPGELFF
>-|TRBV6-1|TRBJ1-2
CASSEAEGGYGYTF
>-|TRBV7-2|TRBJ1-6
CASSLAAGLGSPLHF
>-|TRBV15|TRBJ2-5
CATSRDTGPQETQYF
>-|TRBV7-9|TRBJ1-2
CASSSLAGESANYGYTF
>TRBD2|TRBV6-5|TRBJ2-7
CASSSTSGGKPYEQYF
>-|TRBV6-1|TRBJ2-3
CASSNPRGTDTQYF
>TRBD1|TRBV2|TRBJ2-5
CASSERGLGETQYF
>-|TRBV7-2|TRBJ2-7
CASSLATGSYEQYF
>-|TRBV15|TRBJ1-1
CATRYDRNTEAFF
>-|TRBV9|TRBJ1-6
CASSSTGGSYNSPLHF
>-|TRBV9|TRBJ2-3
CASSVSGTADTQYF
>TRBD1|TRBV5-1|TRBJ2-7
CASQPADRGYEQYF
>TRBD1|TRBV9|TRBJ2-5
CASSEGTGDTQYF
>-|TRBV29-1|TRBJ1-4
CSVVVAGKREKLFF
>TRBD1|TRBV5-4|TRBJ2-3
CASSPRTGATTDTQYF
>TRBD1|TRBV7-6|TRBJ2-5
CASSPTAGTGQETQYF
>-|TRBV10-3|TRBJ1-1
CAIRQMVGAAEAFF
>-|TRBV7-7|TRBJ2-5
CASSLGGTGETQYF
>-|TRBV5-4|TRBJ1-6
CASSSEPGGLGSPLHF
>TRBD2|TRBV11-2|TRBJ2-7
CASSLDVLAGGSPYEQYF
>-|TRBV4-1|TRBJ2-5
CASSLPVSRGPTTEQETQYF
>-|TRBV19|TRBJ2-6
CASSPQLSGANVLTF
>-|TRBV4-3|TRBJ1-3
CASSQEQGLGGNTIYF
>-|TRBV19|TRBJ2-1
CASSNRFSYNEQFF
>TRBD1|TRBV28|TRBJ2-7
CASSPTIGWTGASYEQYF
>TRBD2|TRBV14|TRBJ2-7
CASSRQAGSSYEQYF
>-|TRBV6-6|TRBJ1-3
CASSFKGAGNTIYF
>-|TRBV2|TRBJ2-2
CASSEWAGKTGELFF
>TRBD1|TRBV19|TRBJ1-1
CASSIQPGQGFAEAFF
>TRBD1|TRBV7-2|TRBJ2-1
CASSWGQGSNEQFF
>-|TRBV29-1|TRBJ2-7
CSVELSGQRSYEQYF
>-|TRBV15|TRBJ1-2
CATSRDLGSHGYTF
>TRBD1|TRBV19|TRBJ1-2
CASTDRDYGYTF
>-|TRBV7-9|TRBJ1-1
CASSLASRTEAFF
>TRBD1|TRBV7-9|TRBJ1-6
CAVGDRSHQNSPLHF
>TRBD1|TRBV7-9|TRBJ1-4
CASSPGTGTEKLFF